A selection of T cell receptor beta chains follows, all from one sample in a study of early stage breast cancer tumors. Only in-frame clones appear in the TCRdb table, and some are missing; sequencing was by immunoSEQ multiplex PCR. The table lists some 3,600 clones, 65% to 80% of them singletons. Sample: breast tumor tissue. These receptors came from a person aged 40 to 50 with breast cancer. The CDR3 runs from the conserved cysteine through the conserved F or W. A D gene is named only where the DNA matches it firmly. Rows may omit the clone size; those that give it use once, few, many or a size class.

>NA|NA|TRBV4-2|TRBJ1-1
CASSSDPRDTEAFF
TGTGCCAGCAGCTCGGACCCCAGGGACACTGAAGCTTTCTTT
>NA|NA|TRBV27|TRBJ2-1
CASTGGGAWNEQFF
TGTGCCAGCACAGGAGGGGGCGCGTGGAATGAGCAGTTCTTC
>NA|TRBD1|TRBV5-1|TRBJ2-4
CASSLVAGGKENIQYF
TGCGCCAGCAGCTTGGTAGCAGGGGGAAAGGAAAACATTCAGTACTTC
>NA|NA|TRBV19|TRBJ2-2
CASSIGTNTGELFF
TGTGCCAGTAGTATCGGGACGAACACCGGGGAGCTGTTTTTT
>few|TRBD2|TRBV5-3|TRBJ2-3
CARSSERELGTDTQYF
TGTGCCAGAAGCTCAGAGCGGGAGTTGGGCACAGATACGCAGTATTTT
>NA|NA|TRBV6-1|TRBJ2-1
CASSGARNNEQFF
TGTGCCAGCAGTGGAGCTCGGAACAATGAGCAGTTCTTC
>NA|NA|TRBV4-3|TRBJ2-2
CASSQDWGGELFF
TGCGCCAGCAGCCAAGACTGGGGCGGGGAGCTGTTTTTT